Reported below is one T cell receptor beta chain. The antigen remains unidentified. Assay used: immunoSEQ multiplex PCR; TCRdb lists only in-frame clones, some missing. The sample lists about 120,000 clones, less than 95% occurring once. This sample was included in a study of siplizumab effects on memory and regulatory T cells. Germline V gives CDR1 SEHNR, CDR2 FQNEAQ (reference sequence). CDR3 length: 14 residues. Trimming removed 1 base from V and 7 bases from J; junction bases left unmatched: 1. Notes on the study in general: Siplizumab conditions gave an average of around 70% Treg-derived mappable alloreactive CD4+ clones, versus around 26% for controls. Solely a minor proportion of alloreactive clones could be assigned to unstimulated subsets. No naive or memory phenotype could be assigned to roughly 80-97% of proliferating clones.

Sequenced sample: non-Treg CD4+ T cells sorted from blood. This sequence was found in a human donor in good health. The gene calls are TRBV7-9 and TRBJ2-4, with 10 positions matching TRBD1. The CDR3: CASSLGTGGNIQYF. The CDR3 bases are TGTGCCAGCAGCTTAGGGACAGGGGGGAACATTCAGTACTTC.